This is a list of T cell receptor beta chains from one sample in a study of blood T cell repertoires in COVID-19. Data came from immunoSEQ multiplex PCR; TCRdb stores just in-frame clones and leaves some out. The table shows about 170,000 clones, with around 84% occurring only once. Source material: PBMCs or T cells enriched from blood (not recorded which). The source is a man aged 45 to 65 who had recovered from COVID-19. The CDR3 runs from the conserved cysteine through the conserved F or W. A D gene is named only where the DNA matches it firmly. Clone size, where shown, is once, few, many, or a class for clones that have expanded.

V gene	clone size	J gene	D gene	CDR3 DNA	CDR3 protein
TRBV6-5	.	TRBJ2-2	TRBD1	TGTGCCAGCGCGACAGGGGGCACCGGGGAGCTGTTTTTT	CASATGGTGELFF
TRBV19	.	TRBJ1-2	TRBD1	TGTGCCAGTAGTATAGTTACAGGGGGCGACTATGGCTACACCTTC	CASSIVTGGDYGYTF
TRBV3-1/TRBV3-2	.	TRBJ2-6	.	TGTGCCAGCCGGCGTGGAGGGGCTGGGGCCAACGTCCTGACTTTC	CASRRGGAGANVLTF
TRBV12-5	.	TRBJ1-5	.	TGTGCTAGTGGTTTTGGTACAATTGGAGGGCTCAGCAATCAGCCCCAGCATTTT	CASGFGTIGGLSNQPQHF
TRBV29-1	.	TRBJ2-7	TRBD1	TGCAGCGTTGTATTTGAGACAGGGGCCTCCTACGAGCAGTACTTC	CSVVFETGASYEQYF
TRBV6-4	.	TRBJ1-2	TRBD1	TGTGCCAGCAGTGTACACCCGGGACAGGGTAATGGCTACACCTTC	CASSVHPGQGNGYTF
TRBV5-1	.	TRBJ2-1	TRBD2	TGCGCCAGCAGCTCCGGAGCGGTACTAGCGGAGCAGTTCTTC	CASSSGAVLAEQFF
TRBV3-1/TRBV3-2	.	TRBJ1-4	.	TGTGCCAGCAGCCATGGGGGGAAACTGTTTTTT	CASSHGGKLFF
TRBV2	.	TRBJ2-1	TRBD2	TGTGCCAGCAGACTAGGACTAGCGGGGGGGTACAATGAGCAGTTCTTC	CASRLGLAGGYNEQFF
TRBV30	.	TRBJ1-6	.	TGTGCCTGGAGTGTATCACAGGGTACTCCCCTCCACTTT	CAWSVSQGTPLHF
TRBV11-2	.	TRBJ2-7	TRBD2	TGTGCCAGCAGTCCCACTAGCGGGGGGAGGTACTTC	CASSPTSGGRYF
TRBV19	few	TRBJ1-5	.	TGTGCCAGTAGTGGCCCCGGTAGCTTGAGCAATCAGCCCCAGCATTTT	CASSGPGSLSNQPQHF
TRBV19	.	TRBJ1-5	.	TGTGCCAGTAGTATAGGCGGGGGCGCGGGTCAGCCCCAGCATTTT	CASSIGGGAGQPQHF
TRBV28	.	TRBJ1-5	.	TGTGCCAGCAGTTTAGGCGGGGTTGGCAATCAGCCCCAGCATTTT	CASSLGGVGNQPQHF
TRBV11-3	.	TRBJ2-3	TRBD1	TGTGCCAGCAGCAAAACGGCACAGGGGCAGACAGATACGCAGTATTTT	CASSKTAQGQTDTQYF
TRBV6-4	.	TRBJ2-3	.	TGTGCCAGCAGTGACGGGGGGGGGCCGTCTGATACGCAGTATTTT	CASSDGGGPSDTQYF
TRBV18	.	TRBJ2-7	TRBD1	TGTGCCAGCTCACCACAAGAGACAGGGGACGAGCAGTACTTC	CASSPQETGDEQYF
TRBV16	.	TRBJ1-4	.	TGTGCCAGCAGCCAATCGCGGGCCAGGGGTGAAAAACTGTTTTTT	CASSQSRARGEKLFF
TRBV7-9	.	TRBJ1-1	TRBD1	TGTGCCAGCAGCGACAGGGGTACTGAAGCTTTCTTT	CASSDRGTEAFF
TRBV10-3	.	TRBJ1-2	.	TGTGCCATCAGTGAGTCGTGGGGGGTAGAGTATGGCTACACCTTC	CAISESWGVEYGYTF